This T cell receptor beta chain originates from a study of PD-1 blockade in mismatch repair-deficient tumors. Every patient had mismatch repair deficiency by PCR or immunohistochemistry. TCRs were sequenced from three patients responding to pembrolizumab. The data were produced by immunoSEQ multiplex PCR, yet TCRdb's version contains in-frame clones alone and is incomplete. Altogether about 68,000 clones are present, 60% to 80% being singletons, with the ten largest covering about 5%. V lost 2 bases, J lost 4 bases, and 5 bases stayed unmatched. Per the germline V gene, CDR1 is SGHAT and CDR2 is FQNNGV. The length of the CDR3 is 15 residues. Findings and caveats of the study: Tumor-resident clones, often undetectable pretreatment in blood, expanded then contracted after pembrolizumab.

This clone was counted a few times. Its antigen is currently unknown. The clonotype comes from an adult with mismatch repair-deficient cancer. The rearrangement uses TRBV11-2 and TRBJ2-1, with 7 bases matching TRBD2. The sequenced sample was peripheral blood, obtained 2 weeks after starting pembrolizumab. Written as DNA, the CDR3 is TGTGCCAGCAGCTTAAGGCTAGCGGAGTACAATGAGCAGTTCTTC. It yields the protein CASSLRLAEYNEQFF.